The 21 T cell receptor beta chains given below trace back to one sample, sequenced in a study of beta chain features in type 1 diabetes. Expressed TCRB transcripts got sequenced, as all isolated RNA was reverse transcribed. Clones were read by immunoSEQ multiplex PCR, and TCRdb kept only the in-frame ones, dropping some. The data hold around 300,000 clones, with about 7.8% observed a single time. Material for sequencing was central memory CD4+ T cells from blood. Receptors originate from a woman between 18 and 29 years old in good health.

The V and J genes are TRBV29-1 and TRBJ1-1; tentative D call: TRBD1 (5 bases). This CDR3 has 10 amino acids. V lost 7 bases and J 8 bases, leaving 11 bases between the germline ends. CDR1 is SQVTM, CDR2 ANQGSEA, per germline. The CDR3 here is CSARDAEAFF. CDR3 coding DNA: TGCAGCGCAAGGGACGCCGAAGCTTTCTTT.

This rearrangement joins TRBV28 to TRBJ1-4; D is ambiguous. CDR1 and CDR2 (germline): MDHEN, SYDVKM. V shed 5 bases and J shed 7 bases, with 17 bases lying between them. The CDR3 has 15 amino acids. CDR3 sequence (DNA): TGTGCCAGCAGTCCCGCGACCACATGGGGTGAAAAACTGTTTTTT. Its translation is CASSPATTWGEKLFF.

This clone came up a few times. The junction shows a germline mismatch at one end, possibly a read error. This chain joins TRBV5-1 and TRBJ2-1; perhaps TRBD1 as D (6 bases). The CDR3 spans 14 residues. Germline V gives CDR1 SGHRS, CDR2 YFSETQ. The CDR3 region is CASTLGAFFDEQFF. The CDR3, as DNA: TGCGCCAGCACCTTGGGGGCATTCTTCGATGAGCAGTTCTTC.

The V call is TRBV10-3, the J call TRBJ1-2; no reliable D call. V lost 4 bases to trimming and J lost 0 bases, with 3 bases between them. The CDR3 is 12 amino acids. Looked up from germline, CDR1 is ENHRY and CDR2 is SYGVKD. This CDR3 is CAISGTNYGYTF. Here the CDR3 DNA reads TGTGCCATCAGTGGGACTAACTATGGCTACACCTTC.

The V call is TRBV9, the J call TRBJ2-1; D is uncertain. This CDR3 spans 14 amino acids. Germline loops: CDR1 SGDLS, CDR2 YYNGEE. Deletions cut 0 bases from V and 3 bases from J, with 7 bases between. The CDR3: CASSVAGYYNEQFF. The CDR3 nucleotides are TGTGCCAGCAGCGTAGCTGGCTACTACAATGAGCAGTTCTTC.

This rearrangement joins TRBV5-6 to TRBJ1-5; D possibly corresponds to TRBD1 (5 bases). CDR1 and CDR2 from the germline V gene are SGHDT and YYEEEE. V was cut by 1 base and J by 7 bases, with 15 bases left in between. The CDR3 runs 15 residues. This CDR3 reads CASSLYTGGVQPQHF. The DNA of the CDR3 is TGTGCCAGCAGCTTGTATACGGGGGGTGTGCAGCCCCAGCATTTT.

CDR3 protein: CATSRGGGQGGNGYTF. The CDR3 nucleotides are TGTGCCACCAGCAGAGGGGGCGGACAGGGAGGCAATGGCTACACCTTC. The chain uses TRBV15 and TRBJ1-2, with 8 bases that match TRBD1. The CDR3 length is 16 residues. V was pared by 1 base and J by 6 bases, with 10 bases of the junction left unmatched. CDR1 and CDR2 (germline): LNHNV, YYDKDF (reference sequence).

The chain employs TRBV4-1 and TRBJ2-5; 8 positions agree with TRBD1. In germline, CDR1 is MGHRA, CDR2 YSYEKL. The CDR3 runs 13 residues. The V and J ends lost 4 bases and 6 bases, in that order; junction bases with no gene match: 4. In DNA form, the CDR3 reads TGCGCCAGCAGCCTTGGACAGGGCCAGACCCAGTACTTC. Translated: CASSLGQGQTQYF.

The rearrangement joins TRBV7-9 to TRBJ2-1; tentatively, D is TRBD2 (6 bases). CDR3 length equals 14 residues. Trimming removed 1 base at V and 7 bases at J, with 11 bases between. Germline lookup yields CDR1 SEHNR and CDR2 FQNEAQ (reference sequence). The CDR3 here is CASSLELAANEQFF. In nucleotides, the CDR3 is TGTGCCAGCAGCTTAGAACTAGCTGCGAATGAGCAGTTCTTC.

The V gene is TRBV7-2, the J gene TRBJ2-5; 9 bases are a match to TRBD2. Per the germline V gene, CDR1 is SGHTA and CDR2 is FQGNSA. V was clipped by 5 bases and J by 5 bases; unmatched bases: 9. This CDR3 has 15 residues. In DNA form, the CDR3 reads TGTGCCAGCAGCATTCGGCGGGAGGGTTCGGAGACCCAGTACTTC. As protein: CASSIRREGSETQYF.

The rearrangement uses TRBV14 and TRBJ1-2; D remains unclear. Trimming pared 1 base from V and 4 bases from J, leaving 10 bases between. Germline CDR1 SGHDN, CDR2 FVKESK. There are 14 residues in the CDR3. The CDR3 region has the DNA TGTGCCAGCAGCCAAGTTGCCACCAGCTATGGCTACACCTTC. Translation gives CASSQVATSYGYTF.

CDR3 DNA: TGTGCCAGCAGCCCCCGGGACTACAACAATGAGCAGTTCTTC. Protein sequence: CASSPRDYNNEQFF. The chain is built from TRBV28 and TRBJ2-1; the match to TRBD2 covers 7 bases. V lost 6 bases to trimming and J lost 5 bases; unmatched junction nucleotides: 7. Germline V CDR1 and CDR2: MDHEN, SYDVKM. The CDR3 runs 14 residues.

A few counts support this clone. Other DNA variants within this sample encode the same CDR3. V usage is TRBV6-5 and J usage is TRBJ1-2; TRBD1 might be the D (6 bases). This CDR3 has 13 amino acids. Germline-derived CDR1 and CDR2 are MNHEY and SVGAGI. V gave up 5 bases and J gave up 2 bases, with 9 bases separating them. The CDR3 sequence: CASSPGQNYGYTF. The DNA of the CDR3 is TGTGCCAGCAGTCCAGGACAGAACTATGGCTACACCTTC.

This clone was picked up a small number of times. The CDR3 region is CASSTMEAGHQPQHF. As DNA, the CDR3 is TGTGCCAGCAGCACGATGGAAGCAGGTCATCAGCCCCAGCATTTT. The chain joins TRBV9 to TRBJ1-5; D unresolved. The CDR3 runs to 15 residues. Germline V CDR1 and CDR2: SGDLS, YYNGEE. Trimming pared 4 bases from V and 5 bases from J, leaving 16 bases between.

The rearrangement joins TRBV7-9 to TRBJ1-4; no definite D call. Trimming took 5 bases from V and 8 from J, leaving 9 bases between them. Germline assignment: CDR1 SEHNR and CDR2 FQNEAQ (reference sequence). This CDR3 spans 12 amino acids. The CDR3 nucleotides are TGTGCCAGCAGCCCCCAGTTCGAAAAACTGTTTTTT. This encodes CASSPQFEKLFF.

This clone was counted many times. This chain joins TRBV7-2 and TRBJ2-5, with TRBD1 as a possible D gene (6 bases). CDR1 is SGHTA, CDR2 FQGNSA, per germline. V lost 5 bases and J lost 3, with 10 bases in between. The CDR3 sequence is 13 residues long. The CDR3 loop is CASSPWTEETQYF. The CDR3 DNA reads as TGTGCCAGCAGCCCCTGGACAGAAGAGACCCAGTACTTC.

Many counts were recorded for this clone. The chain joins TRBV7-9 to TRBJ2-3, with 10 bases aligning to TRBD2. CDR1 is SEHNR, CDR2 FQNEAQ, per germline (reference sequence). V lost 4 bases to trimming and J lost 4 bases; unmatched junction nucleotides: 8. The CDR3 covers 16 residues. The CDR3 region is CASSSPSGSASDTQYF. For the CDR3, the DNA is TGTGCCAGCAGCTCACCTAGCGGGAGTGCCTCAGATACGCAGTATTTT.

The V call is TRBV5-4, the J call TRBJ2-1, with 10 bases that match TRBD2. Germline-derived CDR1 and CDR2 are SGHNT and YYREEE (reference sequence). V gave up 4 bases and J gave up 7 bases; unmatched junction bases: 11. The CDR3 contains 16 residues. CDR3 region: CASSRRLAGAENEQFF. The CDR3 DNA reads TGTGCCAGCAGCAGACGGCTAGCGGGGGCGGAAAATGAGCAGTTCTTC.

J is TRBJ2-7 and V is TRBV28, with 7 bases fitting TRBD1. Losses at the gene ends were 6 bases for V and 0 bases for J; bases not matched to a gene: 11. Germline CDR1 reads MDHEN; CDR2 reads SYDVKM. This CDR3 spans 16 amino acids. In DNA, the CDR3 is TGTGCCAGCAGGCCTATCAGGGGGAGCAACTCCTACGAGCAGTACGTC. Translating gives CASRPIRGSNSYEQYV.

V is TRBV6-5 and J is TRBJ2-7; no reliable D call. Germline lookup yields CDR1 MNHEY and CDR2 SVGAGI. V dropped 5 bases and J dropped 7 bases, with 15 bases sitting between them. This CDR3 is 13 amino acids long. As DNA, the CDR3 is TGTGCCAGCAGTGATCGAGGTTTGGGAGAGCAGTACTTC. Its protein product is CASSDRGLGEQYF.

This clone has more than one count but fewer than ten. V and J are TRBV7-9 and TRBJ1-4; the D gene is possibly TRBD1 (5 bases). V lost 5 bases and J lost 8, with 21 bases in between. Germline V gene sequence: CDR1 SEHNR, CDR2 FQNEAQ (reference sequence). The length of the CDR3 is 16 residues. The CDR3 sequence is CASSQGATARWEKLFF. CDR3 in DNA: TGTGCCAGCAGCCAAGGGGCGACTGCCAGGTGGGAAAAACTGTTTTTT. Based on the CDR3 plus reference TRBV7-9 and TRBJ1-4, the full variable domain is DTGVSQNPRHKITKRGQNVTFRCDPISEHNRLYWYRQTLGQGPEFLTYFQNEAQLEKSRLLSDRFSAERPKGSFSTLEIQRTEQGDSAMYLCASSQGATARWEKLFFGSGTQLSVL.